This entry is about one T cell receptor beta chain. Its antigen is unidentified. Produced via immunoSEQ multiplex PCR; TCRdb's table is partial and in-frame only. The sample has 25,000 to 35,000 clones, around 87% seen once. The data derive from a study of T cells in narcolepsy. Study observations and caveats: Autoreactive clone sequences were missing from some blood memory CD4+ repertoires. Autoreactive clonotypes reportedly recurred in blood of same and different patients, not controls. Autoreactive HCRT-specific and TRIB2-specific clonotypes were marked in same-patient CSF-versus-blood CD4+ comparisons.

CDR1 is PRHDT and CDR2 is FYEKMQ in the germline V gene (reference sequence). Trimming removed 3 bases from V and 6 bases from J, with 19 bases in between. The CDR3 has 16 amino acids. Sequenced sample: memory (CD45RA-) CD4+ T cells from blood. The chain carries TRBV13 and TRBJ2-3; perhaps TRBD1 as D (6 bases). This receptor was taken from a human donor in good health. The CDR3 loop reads CASSFISTRGGDTQYF. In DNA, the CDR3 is TGTGCCAGCAGCTTTATATCAACGAGAGGGGGTGATACGCAGTATTTT.